These 12 T cell receptor beta chains were all obtained from the same sample, sequenced in a study of breast tumors, draining lymph nodes, adjacent tissues. TCRdb independently ran MiXCR on the multiplex PCR reads; one entry per CDR3 protein. Among tens of thousands of distinct CDR3 sequences, 23% were seen once, and the ten largest hold roughly 8%. Sample: breast tumor tissue. The receptor set was obtained from a female donor with breast cancer. Some clones in this sample may be carry-over from other donors' samples.

This clonotype has at least ten counts. This chain uses TRBV9 with TRBJ2-7; 8 nucleotides align to TRBD2. Germline assignment: CDR1 SGDLS and CDR2 YYNGEE. The J segment lost 2 bases and the V segment lost 0 bases, leaving 4 bases of the junction unmatched. The CDR3 runs to 15 residues. CDR3 sequence reads: CASSVESGSTYEQYF. The CDR3 bases are TGTGCCAGCAGCGTAGAGAGCGGGAGTACCTACGAGCAGTACTTC. Together with reference TRBV9 and TRBJ2-7, the CDR3 gives the full variable domain: DSGVTQTPKHLITATGQRVTLRCSPRSGDLSVYWYQQSLDQGLQFLIQYYNGEERAKGNILERFSAQQFPDLHSELNLSSLELGDSALYFCASSVESGSTYEQYFGPGTRLTVT.

This clonotype was seen at least ten times. The rearrangement joins TRBV19 to TRBJ1-2; a weak D match, TRBD1 (6 bases). The V gene lost 5 bases and the J gene lost 6 bases, with 13 bases spanning the gap. Germline lookup yields CDR1 LNHDA and CDR2 SQIVND (reference sequence). The CDR3 sequence is 13 residues long. CDR3 sequence: CASSWAPGDGYTF. The CDR3 DNA reads as TGTGCCAGTAGTTGGGCCCCAGGGGATGGCTACACCTTC. Full variable domain (rest looked up from reference TRBV19 and TRBJ1-2): DGGITQSPKYLFRKEGQNVTLSCEQNLNHDAMYWYRQDPGQGLRLIYYSQIVNDFQKGDIAEGYSVSREKKESFPLTVTSAQKNPTAFYLCASSWAPGDGYTFGSGTRLTVV.

This chain uses TRBV10-3 with TRBJ1-2, with 8 bases matching TRBD1. This CDR3 spans 14 amino acids. V trimming: 6 bases; J trimming: 3 bases; junction bases outside the gene matches: 6. Germline CDR1 and CDR2: ENHRY and SYGVKD. CDR3 residues: CAIRGTGGDYGYTF. The DNA for the CDR3 is TGTGCCATCAGGGGGACAGGTGGGGACTATGGCTACACCTTC.

V usage is TRBV5-1 and J usage is TRBJ2-1; 9 bases match TRBD2. The CDR3 length is 14 residues. The J segment lost 4 bases and the V segment lost 4 bases, leaving 3 bases of the junction unmatched. The germline V gene has CDR1 SGHRS and CDR2 YFSETQ. CDR3 protein: CASSPSGKYNEQFF. CDR3 sequence (DNA): TGCGCCAGCAGCCCTAGCGGGAAGTACAATGAGCAGTTCTTC.

This clonotype was seen more than once but under ten times. This chain joins TRBV27 and TRBJ2-3, with 7 bases identical to TRBD1. CDR3 length: 14 residues. The germline gives CDR1 MNHEY, CDR2 SMNVEV (reference sequence). V was clipped by 5 bases and J by 4 bases; unmatched bases: 6. The CDR3 loop reads CASSVPGQPDTQYF. In DNA form, the CDR3 reads TGTGCCAGCAGTGTCCCGGGACAGCCAGATACGCAGTATTTT.

This sequence joins TRBV4-1 and TRBJ2-1, with 9 nucleotides matching TRBD1. Germline CDR1 reads MGHRA; CDR2 reads YSYEKL. This CDR3 region has 21 residues. The V segment lost 4 bases and the J segment 5 bases; nucleotides outside the gene matches: 24. In nucleotides, the CDR3 is TGCGCCAGCAGCCGAAAACCTCAGTCCCGGGACAGGGTTTCGGTAAACAATGAGCAGTTCTTC. It translates to CASSRKPQSRDRVSVNNEQFF.

The table lists this clonotype with many counts. The rearrangement links TRBV6-6 to TRBJ2-3; a possible D gene is TRBD2 (7 bases). Deletions cut 6 bases from V and 1 base from J, with 14 bases between. Germline CDR1 reads MNHNY; CDR2 reads SVGAGI (reference sequence). This CDR3 has 15 residues. CDR3 DNA: TGTGCCAGCAGCTCGGGGGGCGCCGGCACAGATACGCAGTATTTT. It is translated as CASSSGGAGTDTQYF.

This clonotype came up many times. This chain links TRBV20-1 with TRBJ2-7; D tentatively fits TRBD1 or TRBD2 (6 bases each). The CDR3 extends over 15 amino acids. The germline CDR1 and CDR2 sequences are DFQATT and SNEGSKA (reference sequence). V gave up 3 bases and J gave up 8 bases, with 23 bases separating them. The CDR3 nucleotides read TGCAGTGCTAGGATGGCGGGGACAACATCCCCCAAGCAGTACTTC. Translated: CSARMAGTTSPKQYF.

This chain uses TRBV30 with TRBJ2-1; the D is unclear. V dropped 1 base and J dropped 5 bases, with 12 bases sitting between them. The germline V gene encodes CDR1 GTSNPN and CDR2 SVGIG (reference sequence). The CDR3 is 14 residues long. CDR3 bases: TGTGCCTGGAGTGAGAATCCGGCTGACAATGAGCAGTTCTTC. Its translation: CAWSENPADNEQFF.

This chain links TRBV7-3 with TRBJ1-1, with D unresolved. Trimming shortened V by 1 base and J by 4 bases, and 7 bases separated the two germline ends. The CDR3 is 13 residues long. Per the germline V gene, CDR1 is SGHTA and CDR2 is FQGTGA. CDR3 sequence reads: CASSLRAATEAFF. The CDR3 DNA reads as TGTGCCAGCAGCTTAAGGGCAGCCACTGAAGCTTTCTTT.

With regard to this clonotype: The conserved phenylalanine or tryptophan is not found at the CDR3 terminus, so this likely reflects a read error. The chain has TRBV30 and TRBJ1-2; D gene unclear. Per the germline V gene, CDR1 is GTSNPN and CDR2 is SVGIG (reference sequence). The CDR3 contains 15 residues. The CDR3 bases are TGTACCTGGAGGTCTCAGGTTTTCGATAACTATGGCTACACCCTC. This codes for CTWRSQVFDNYGYTL.

At least ten counts were recorded for this clonotype. The CDR3 DNA is TGTGCCACCAGTGACAGGGATTCTCAAGAGACCCAGTACTTC. This codes for CATSDRDSQETQYF. The rearrangement links TRBV24-1 to TRBJ2-5, with D possibly being TRBD1 (5 bases). This CDR3 has 14 amino acids. Looked up from germline, CDR1 is KGHDR and CDR2 is SFDVKD. Trimming shortened V by 4 bases and J by 2 bases, and 10 bases separated the two germline ends.